This T cell receptor beta chain originates from a study of blood T cell repertoires in COVID-19. The overall study: Sample material is recorded as cDNA or gDNA derived from T cells, B-cell-depleted T cells, or PBMCs.

V shed 4 bases and J 5 bases; nucleotides not matched to a gene: 10. The CDR3 extends over 15 amino acids. Germline V lookup: CDR1 SGHDT, CDR2 YYEEEE. The method was immunoSEQ multiplex PCR; TCRdb's version includes in-frame clones alone and lacks a portion of them. The repertoire holds about 130,000 clones, with over 75% as singletons. J is TRBJ2-5 and V is TRBV5-6; TRBD2 agrees at 8 bases. This clonotype originated in a middle-aged man with active or convalescent COVID-19. The sample comprised peripheral blood. DNA for the CDR3: TGTGCCAGCAGCAGTACGGGGGGGGCCGGGGAGACCCAGTACTTC. Translated, it gives CASSSTGGAGETQYF.